The TCR beta chain under discussion was sequenced for a study of cytomegalovirus exposure and HLA in healthy donors. Findings and limits, study-wide: About 87% or about 30% of the time was how often most TCR beta V segments were productive, according to an earlier analysis.

Worth noting for this clone: Its target is unknown.

The study ran its PCR with 60 Vbeta and 13 Jbeta primers. Assay: immunoSEQ multiplex PCR; the TCRdb copy retains only in-frame clones and omits some. The top ten clones hold approximately 0.74% of a sample with approximately 190,000 clones, around four fifths of them seen once. This receptor was taken from a woman aged 18 to 35 in good health and CMV-seronegative. The sample consisted of PBMCs.

The CDR3: CASRNFLQRAFF. The CDR3 DNA follows: TGTGCCAGCAGAAACTTCCTTCAAAGAGCTTTCTTT. V is TRBV28 and J is TRBJ1-1; D not certain. V lost 6 bases, J lost 10 bases, and 15 bases lay in between. The germline gives CDR1 MDHEN, CDR2 SYDVKM. CDR3 length: 12 amino acids.